Each of the 26 T cell receptor beta chains below was sequenced from the same sample in a study of blood T cell repertoires in COVID-19 (dated by TCRdb to 2020 to 2022). The method was the immunoSEQ multiplex PCR assay. TCRdb's version of the immuneACCESS table is confined to in-frame rearrangements and falls short of the full clone set. An unresolved V gene accounts for under half of the shortfall where checked; the remainder is of unknown origin. Recorded for this sample are 110,000 or so clones; more than 75% of them occurred a single time. The ten largest clones represent more than 2% of the sample. The sequenced sample was peripheral blood. These receptors were taken from a woman aged 50 to 65 with acute or convalescent COVID-19.

This clone was detected only a few times. This sequence joins TRBV6-2 or TRBV6-3 and TRBJ2-1; the match to TRBD1 covers 8 bases. Germline trimming cut 2 bases from V and 3 bases from J; bases unmatched to any gene: 3. The CDR3 is 15 amino acids. The germline V gene encodes CDR1 MNHEY and CDR2 SVGEGT. The CDR3 region has the DNA TGTGCCAGCAGTTACGGGGGACAGGTCTACAATGAGCAGTTCTTC. It encodes CASSYGGQVYNEQFF.

The chain links TRBV21-1 to TRBJ2-3; TRBD2 was called by the table and not checked on the DNA. TRBV21-1 represents a pseudogene. The CDR3 contains 15 residues. CDR3 bases: TGTGCCAGCAGCAAAGGACACGGGGACACAGATACGCAGTATTTT. It translates to CASSKGHGDTDTQYF.

The chain couples TRBV5-1 to TRBJ1-2; 9 positions match TRBD1. Trimming took 4 bases from V and 3 from J; bases not matched to a gene: 10. Germline assignment: CDR1 SGHRS and CDR2 YFSETQ. This CDR3 spans 16 amino acids. This chain's CDR3 is CASSPGWTGADYGYTF. In DNA form, the CDR3 reads TGCGCCAGCAGCCCAGGATGGACAGGGGCCGACTATGGCTACACCTTC.

V and J are TRBV3-1 (or the pseudogene TRBV3-2) and TRBJ2-7; TRBD1 agrees at 9 bases. The CDR3 covers 15 residues. The germline gives CDR1 LGHDT, CDR2 YNNKEL (reference sequence). Trimming cost V 3 bases and J 2 bases; bases outside gene matches: 5. This CDR3 reads CASSQGQGPTYEQYF. The CDR3 coding sequence is TGTGCCAGCAGCCAGGGACAGGGCCCTACCTACGAGCAGTACTTC.

This chain uses TRBV19 with TRBJ2-3; maybe TRBD2 (8 bases). Trimming shortened V by 5 bases and J by 6 bases, and 15 bases separated the two germline ends. The V gene's germline CDR1 is LNHDA and CDR2 SQIVND (reference sequence). This CDR3 has 14 residues. CDR3 DNA: TGTGCCAGTAGTCCCCGGGAGGGGGCGGATACGCAGTATTTT. Translation: CASSPREGADTQYF.

J is TRBJ1-2 and V is TRBV13; weak D call: TRBD1 (6 bases). V lost 3 bases and J 2 bases, leaving 13 bases between the germline ends. Looked up from germline, CDR1 is PRHDT and CDR2 is FYEKMQ (reference sequence). The CDR3 consists of 15 residues. The CDR3 sequence is CASSFGDKRNYGYTF. CDR3 nucleotide sequence: TGTGCCAGCAGCTTCGGGGACAAGAGAAACTATGGCTACACCTTC.

For the CDR3, the DNA is TGTGCCAGCAGTACCTCCGGGACAGGGGTCAATCAGCCCCAGCATTTT. Translated: CASSTSGTGVNQPQHF. The V gene is TRBV6-2 or TRBV6-3, the J gene TRBJ1-5; 10 nucleotides align to TRBD1. V was pared by 5 bases and J by 3 bases, with 7 bases of the junction left unmatched. The CDR3 is made up of 16 amino acids. Germline lookup yields CDR1 MNHEY and CDR2 SVGEGT.

This clone was seen a handful of times. The J gene is TRBJ1-1, the V gene TRBV30; a weak D match, TRBD1 (5 bases). Germline-derived CDR1 and CDR2 are GTSNPN and SVGIG (reference sequence). Deletions cut 1 base from V and 4 bases from J, with 10 bases between. The CDR3 has 13 amino acids. CDR3 protein: CAWSAGWATEAFF. As DNA, the CDR3 is TGTGCCTGGAGTGCAGGGTGGGCCACTGAAGCTTTCTTT.

The chain joins TRBV30 to TRBJ1-3; D gene uncertain. V was trimmed by 4 bases and J by 5 bases, leaving 15 bases between them. The germline V gene has CDR1 GTSNPN and CDR2 SVGIG (reference sequence). The CDR3 is made up of 14 amino acids. This chain's CDR3 is CAWKREVRRNTIYF. The DNA of the CDR3 is TGTGCCTGGAAGAGGGAGGTCCGGAGAAACACCATATATTTT.

The CDR3 sequence is CASSILGQIPYGYTF. CDR3 DNA: TGTGCCAGTAGTATCCTAGGACAGATCCCCTATGGCTACACCTTC. V usage is TRBV19 and J usage is TRBJ1-2, with D perhaps matching TRBD1 (6 bases). V lost 3 bases and J 4 bases, leaving 15 bases between the germline ends. This CDR3 is 15 amino acids long. Germline V gene sequence: CDR1 LNHDA, CDR2 SQIVND (reference sequence). The entire variable domain, with the rest obtained from reference TRBV19 and TRBJ1-2, is as follows: DGGITQSPKYLFRKEGQNVTLSCEQNLNHDAMYWYRQDPGQGLRLIYYSQIVNDFQKGDIAEGYSVSREKKESFPLTVTSAQKNPTAFYLCASSILGQIPYGYTFGSGTRLTVV.

This sequence joins TRBV6-5 and TRBJ1-2; D is possibly TRBD1 (6 bases). The V and J ends lost 8 bases and 3 bases respectively, with 16 bases between them. Germline-derived CDR1 and CDR2 are MNHEY and SVGAGI. The CDR3 loop spans 14 amino acids. In nucleotides, the CDR3 is TGTGCCAGCTCCCTTTTGGGGGCTGACTATGGCTACACCTTC. This codes for CASSLLGADYGYTF.

This chain uses TRBV4-3 with TRBJ1-3, with no clear D. The V gene lost 0 bases and the J gene lost 0 bases, with 12 bases spanning the gap. CDR1 is LGHNA and CDR2 is YSLEER in the germline V gene. CDR3 length equals 17 residues. The CDR3 coding sequence is TGCGCCAGCAGCCAAGACTACAGAGAATACTCTGGAAACACCATATATTTT. It encodes CASSQDYREYSGNTIYF.

The V gene is TRBV11-3, the J gene TRBJ1-1, with 9 bases fitting TRBD1. CDR3 length: 15 residues. Trimming cost V 3 bases and J 5 bases; bases outside gene matches: 7. Germline V CDR1 and CDR2: SGHNT, YENEEA. CDR3 region: CASSLGDREGTEAFF. CDR3 DNA: TGTGCCAGCAGCTTGGGGGACAGGGAAGGTACTGAAGCTTTCTTT.

The genes are TRBV12-3 or TRBV12-4 and TRBJ2-2, with TRBD2 identical over 10 bases. The CDR3 is made up of 13 amino acids. Losses at the gene ends were 6 bases for V and 6 bases for J; bases not matched to a gene: 1. CDR3 region: CASRGTSAGELFF. The CDR3 DNA reads TGTGCCAGCAGGGGGACTAGCGCCGGGGAGCTGTTTTTT.

This clone was observed a few times. The chain recombines TRBV5-4 with TRBJ1-5, with D possibly TRBD1 on 5 matching bases. The CDR3 is made up of 13 amino acids. V was trimmed by 2 bases and J by 7 bases, leaving 10 bases between them. From germline, CDR1 is SGHNT and CDR2 YYREEE (reference sequence). The CDR3 region is CASSFGGDQPQHF. Written as DNA, the CDR3 is TGTGCCAGCAGCTTCGGAGGGGACCAGCCCCAGCATTTT. The variable domain in full, with the rest retrieved from reference TRBV5-4 and TRBJ1-5, is ETGVTQSPTHLIKTRGQQVTLRCSSQSGHNTVSWYQQALGQGPQFIFQYYREEENGRGNFPPRFSGLQFPNYSSELNVNALELDDSALYLCASSFGGDQPQHFGDGTRLSIL.

The J gene is TRBJ2-2, the V gene TRBV5-1; 9 bases match TRBD1. Germline V gene sequence: CDR1 SGHRS, CDR2 YFSETQ. V dropped 4 bases and J dropped 7; count of bases not matched to a gene: 5. This CDR3 has 14 residues. In nucleotides, the CDR3 is TGCGCCAGCAGCACGGGACAGGGACTCGGGGAGCTGTTTTTT. Its translation: CASSTGQGLGELFF.

The gene calls are TRBV5-1 and TRBJ2-4; 9 bases map to TRBD1. Looked up from germline, CDR1 is SGHRS and CDR2 is YFSETQ. The CDR3 totals 16 residues. The ends lost 0 bases at V and 2 bases at J; junction bases unmatched: 3. The CDR3 coding sequence is TGCGCCAGCAGCTTGGGGACAGGGGAGTCCAAAAACATTCAGTACTTC. This sequence encodes CASSLGTGESKNIQYF.

The V and J genes are TRBV19 and TRBJ2-2, with TRBD2 identical over 8 bases. Trimming cost V 5 bases and J 5 bases; bases outside gene matches: 1. This CDR3 is 13 amino acids long. Looked up from germline, CDR1 is LNHDA and CDR2 is SQIVND (reference sequence). The CDR3 coding sequence is TGTGCCAGTAGTCCGGGGGGGACCGGGGAGCTGTTTTTT. Translation gives CASSPGGTGELFF.

The chain employs TRBV11-3 and TRBJ1-1; D is possibly TRBD1 (6 bases). The germline V gene encodes CDR1 SGHNT and CDR2 YENEEA. The CDR3 contains 15 residues. V lost 0 bases, J lost 1 base, and 9 bases lay in between. CDR3 residues: CASSLDMGQNTEAFF. In DNA, the CDR3 is TGTGCCAGCAGCTTAGATATGGGACAGAACACTGAAGCTTTCTTT.

The chain couples TRBV6-5 to TRBJ1-3; D possibly corresponds to TRBD1 (5 bases). The CDR3 runs to 13 residues. Germline CDR1 MNHEY, CDR2 SVGAGI. V was cut by 7 bases and J by 4 bases, with 11 bases left in between. The CDR3 spells CASTWQGGNTIYF. CDR3 in DNA: TGTGCCAGCACCTGGCAGGGAGGAAACACCATATATTTT.

The V and J genes are TRBV5-1 and TRBJ2-2, with 9 bases aligning to TRBD1. CDR1 is SGHRS and CDR2 is YFSETQ in the germline V gene. The trim removed 4 bases at V and 6 bases at J, leaving 10 bases unmatched. This CDR3 spans 16 amino acids. The CDR3 DNA reads TGCGCCAGCAGCACGGCCGGGACAGGGTCCCCCGGGGAGCTGTTTTTT. This gives the protein CASSTAGTGSPGELFF.

The J gene is TRBJ2-5, the V gene TRBV3-1 (or the pseudogene TRBV3-2); TRBD2 matches 11 bases. The CDR3 covers 15 residues. Germline values: CDR1 LGHDT, CDR2 YNNKEL (reference sequence). Trimming cost V 1 base and J 5 bases; bases outside gene matches: 3. CDR3: CASSQVAGGVETQYF. The CDR3 region has the DNA TGTGCCAGCAGCCAAGTAGCGGGAGGGGTGGAGACCCAGTACTTC.

The chain links TRBV15 to TRBJ2-7; possible D gene TRBD2, 5 bases. The CDR3 covers 13 residues. CDR1 LNHNV and CDR2 YYDKDF come from the germline V gene (reference sequence). Trimming took 1 base from V and 4 from J, leaving 8 bases between them. CDR3 protein: CATSRVTGYEQYF. CDR3 bases: TGTGCCACCAGCAGAGTAACGGGGTACGAGCAGTACTTC.

V gene TRBV29-1 combines with J gene TRBJ1-2; 8 bases map to TRBD1. Per the germline V gene, CDR1 is SQVTM and CDR2 is ANQGSEA. CDR3 length: 16 amino acids. With V trimmed by 0 bases and J by 3 bases, 9 bases remained unmatched. CDR3 sequence: CSVEDRSTGGDYGYTF. The CDR3 DNA follows: TGCAGCGTTGAAGATCGATCCACAGGGGGGGACTATGGCTACACCTTC.

CDR3 in DNA: TGTGCCAGCAGTTACTCCGGACAGGGGGCCAGTGGCTACACCTTC. Its protein product is CASSYSGQGASGYTF. V gene TRBV6-5 combines with J gene TRBJ1-2; 11 bases map to TRBD1. Germline V gives CDR1 MNHEY, CDR2 SVGAGI. V dropped 0 bases and J dropped 7; count of bases not matched to a gene: 4. The CDR3 loop spans 15 amino acids.

V gene TRBV13 combines with J gene TRBJ1-2; possibly TRBD1 for D (5 bases). Trimming stripped 1 base from V and 7 bases from J, with 7 bases between. This CDR3 spans 12 amino acids. Per the germline V gene, CDR1 is PRHDT and CDR2 is FYEKMQ (reference sequence). CDR3 in amino acids: CASSLVRGGYTF. The CDR3 DNA reads TGTGCCAGCAGCTTAGTAAGGGGTGGCTACACCTTC.